A single sample gave rise to the 27 T cell receptor beta chains below, sequenced in a study of T-cell reconstitution after alpha-beta-depleted transplantation in children. Study findings and constraints: The authors attributed T-cell counts and diversity one year after transplant mostly to newly produced T cells.

Preparation of the TCRbeta library used unique molecular identifiers. In TCRdb, the PCR reads were re-called with MiXCR into one record per CDR3 protein. The sample includes around 270,000 distinct CDR3 sequences, around 7.1% of them seen just once. Their recognized antigens are unknown. The source was peripheral blood, collected 360 days after TCRalphabeta/CD19-depleted stem cell transplant. The receptors shown here come from a female patient aged 2-10 years who had a stem cell transplant for Fanconi anemia, so the T cells may come from the graft donor.

This clonotype came up a few times. This chain links TRBV7-2 with TRBJ1-4, with D possibly matching TRBD1 (5 bases). The germline V gene encodes CDR1 SGHTA and CDR2 FQGNSA. This CDR3 has 15 residues. Trimming took off 2 bases at V and 3 bases at J, with 10 bases between the two ends. CDR3 coding DNA: TGTGCCAGCAGCTTACGTTGGGGGGCTAATGAAAAACTGTTTTTT. Translated: CASSLRWGANEKLFF. The whole variable domain, remainder taken from reference TRBV7-2 and TRBJ1-4, is GAGVSQSPSNKVTEKGKDVELRCDPISGHTALYWYRQSLGQGLEFLIYFQGNSAPDKSGLPSDRFSAERTGGSVSTLTIQRTQQEDSAVYLCASSLRWGANEKLFFGSGTQLSVL.

This clonotype was detected ten times or more. The chain links TRBV7-6 to TRBJ1-2; D is unclear. Trimming pared 3 bases from V and 8 bases from J, leaving 13 bases between. This CDR3 has 13 residues. CDR1 is SGHVS, CDR2 FNYEAQ, per germline. The CDR3 reads CASSLEGRGGYTF. DNA for the CDR3: TGTGCCAGCAGCTTGGAGGGAAGAGGCGGCTACACCTTC.

In its sample, this clonotype was seen many times. The chain joins TRBV20-1 to TRBJ1-1; D unresolved. Germline V lookup: CDR1 DFQATT, CDR2 SNEGSKA (reference sequence). This CDR3 has 10 amino acids. Trimming took 1 base from V and 13 from J, leaving 10 bases between them. CDR3 DNA sequence: TGCAGTGCTAGAGCCACGTTAGGTTTCTTT. Translating gives CSARATLGFF.

The sample holds a few counts of this clonotype. The chain combines TRBV27 with TRBJ2-1; D gene unclear. The CDR3 runs 15 residues. Trimming removed 3 bases from V and 2 bases from J, with 11 bases in between. Germline assignment: CDR1 MNHEY and CDR2 SMNVEV (reference sequence). The CDR3 protein is CASSLEPIAYNEQFF. CDR3 sequence (DNA): TGTGCCAGCAGTTTGGAACCTATAGCCTACAATGAGCAGTTCTTC.

In its sample, this clonotype was seen many times. The chain couples TRBV29-1 to TRBJ2-6; D is tentatively TRBD1 or TRBD2 (6 bases each). The germline V gene encodes CDR1 SQVTM and CDR2 ANQGSEA. Trimming took off 6 bases at V and 3 bases at J, with 15 bases between the two ends. There are 15 residues in the CDR3. The CDR3 reads CSVDEGGLGANVLTF. The CDR3 DNA sequence: TGCAGCGTGGACGAGGGGGGACTTGGGGCCAACGTCCTGACTTTC.

This chain links TRBV11-2 with TRBJ2-1, with D uncertain. The germline V and J ends were trimmed by 5 bases and 4 bases, with 12 bases remaining between them. Germline V gives CDR1 SGHAT, CDR2 FQNNGV. The CDR3 is 14 amino acids. The CDR3, as DNA: TGTGCCAGCAGCCGTACTGCTAGATACAATGAGCAGTTCTTC. This encodes CASSRTARYNEQFF.

This clonotype showed up just a few times. This chain connects TRBV11-1 to TRBJ2-1; D remains ambiguous. The CDR3 spans 15 residues. The V end lost 1 base, the J end lost 5 bases, and 12 bases lay between the germline ends. Germline V gene data show CDR1 as SGHAT and CDR2 as FQDESV (reference sequence). CDR3 sequence reads: CASSLGTTMNNEQFF. The CDR3 coding sequence is TGTGCCAGCAGCTTAGGCACCACGATGAACAATGAGCAGTTCTTC.

In this sample, this clonotype turned up a few times. The chain uses TRBV29-1 and TRBJ2-1; no reliable D call. CDR3 length: 10 amino acids. The V end lost 4 bases, the J end lost 8 bases, and 6 bases lay between the germline ends. The germline CDR1 and CDR2 sequences are SQVTM and ANQGSEA. The CDR3 loop is CSVGGYEQFF. As DNA, the CDR3 is TGCAGCGTTGGGGGATATGAGCAGTTCTTC.

This clonotype was seen ten or more times. This chain links TRBV15 with TRBJ2-7; D possibly corresponds to TRBD1 (5 bases). There are 13 residues in the CDR3. CDR1 and CDR2 from the germline V gene are LNHNV and YYDKDF (reference sequence). V lost 0 bases and J 6 bases, leaving 9 bases between the germline ends. The CDR3 region has the DNA TGTGCCACCAGCAGAGATCATGGGGCCGAGCAGTACTTC. This codes for CATSRDHGAEQYF.

This clonotype appeared many times. J is TRBJ1-1 and V is TRBV7-6, with 11 positions matching TRBD1. J gave up 4 bases and V 5 bases, and 12 bases lay outside the gene matches. The CDR3 sequence is 17 residues long. CDR1 is SGHVS, CDR2 FNYEAQ, per germline. The CDR3 DNA sequence: TGTGCCAGCAGCCTTAGCCCGGACAGGGGGCTAAGCACTGAAGCTTTCTTT. As protein: CASSLSPDRGLSTEAFF.

The rearrangement uses TRBV7-9 and TRBJ2-1; 7 positions agree with TRBD1. V was pared by 2 bases and J by 5 bases, with 9 bases of the junction left unmatched. CDR3 length equals 16 residues. Germline values: CDR1 SEHNR, CDR2 FQNEAQ (reference sequence). The CDR3 nucleotides are TGTGCCAGCAGCTTAAGGGGGCAGGGGATTGACAATGAGCAGTTCTTC. This gives the protein CASSLRGQGIDNEQFF.

At least ten counts were recorded for this clonotype. The gene calls are TRBV7-6 and TRBJ2-7, with unresolved D. This CDR3 has 16 residues. Germline-derived CDR1 and CDR2 are SGHVS and FNYEAQ. Trimming pared 3 bases from V and 2 bases from J, leaving 17 bases between. The CDR3 DNA sequence: TGTGCCAGCAGCTTGGCCGTATGGGGTGGAACCTACGAGCAGTACTTC. Translation: CASSLAVWGGTYEQYF.

This clonotype was counted ten times or more. The chain has TRBV7-9 and TRBJ2-7; the D is unclear. Trimming removed 1 base at V and 1 base at J, with 11 bases between. The CDR3 totals 15 residues. Germline V CDR1 and CDR2: SEHNR, FQNEAQ (reference sequence). The DNA of the CDR3 is TGTGCCAGCAGCTTAGGTGGGATAAGATCCTACGAGCAGTACTTC. Translating it yields CASSLGGIRSYEQYF. The full variable domain, rest sourced from reference TRBV7-9 and TRBJ2-7, is DTGVSQNPRHKITKRGQNVTFRCDPISEHNRLYWYRQTLGQGPEFLTYFQNEAQLEKSRLLSDRFSAERPKGSFSTLEIQRTEQGDSAMYLCASSLGGIRSYEQYFGPGTRLTVT.

In this sample, this clonotype turned up many times. The chain employs TRBV20-1 and TRBJ2-7; D is perhaps TRBD1 (6 bases). This CDR3 region has 16 residues. V lost 4 bases, J lost 3 bases, and 22 bases lay in between. Germline V lookup: CDR1 DFQATT, CDR2 SNEGSKA (reference sequence). The CDR3 protein is CSATNDRSSGVYEQYF. In DNA, the CDR3 is TGCAGTGCTACCAATGACAGGTCCTCAGGGGTCTACGAGCAGTACTTC.

This clonotype appeared many times. The V call is TRBV3-1, the J call TRBJ2-3; tentative D call: TRBD1 (6 bases). The end of the DNA fits TRBJ1-5 better, so the J call may be wrong. The germline CDR1 and CDR2 sequences are LGHDT and YNNKEL (reference sequence). This CDR3 region has 18 residues. The CDR3 bases are TGTGCCAGCAGCCAAGAAGGCCTAGCGGGGGGGCCAGGGGATACGCAGCATTTT. Translated, it gives CASSQEGLAGGPGDTQHF.

This clonotype has just a few counts. The V gene is TRBV4-3, the J gene TRBJ2-3, with 9 bases matching TRBD2. Germline CDR1 and CDR2: LGHNA and YSLEER. V shed 0 bases and J 5 bases; nucleotides not matched to a gene: 9. The CDR3 is 17 amino acids. The CDR3 bases are TGCGCCAGCAGCCAAGATCCGGCGGGGGGGCTGAGAGATACGCAGTATTTT. Its protein is CASSQDPAGGLRDTQYF.

This clonotype appeared many times. This chain connects TRBV7-8 to TRBJ1-1; D not certain. CDR3 length: 12 amino acids. The V end was cut by 2 bases, the J end by 7 bases, with 8 bases between. The germline gives CDR1 SGHVS, CDR2 FQNEAQ. The CDR3 spells CASSLSSREAFF. The CDR3 coding sequence is TGTGCCAGCAGCTTATCTTCCCGTGAAGCTTTCTTT.

The J gene is TRBJ2-3, the V gene TRBV6-2 or TRBV6-3; either TRBD1 or TRBD2 may fit D (6 bases each). V lost 5 bases and J lost 11, with 23 bases in between. From germline, CDR1 is MNHEY and CDR2 SVGEGT. This CDR3 contains 15 residues. CDR3 sequence (DNA): TGTGCCAGCAGTAGGGGGGAGGCACTCTTTAACGGGCAGTATTTT. It encodes CASSRGEALFNGQYF.

This clonotype appeared many times. This chain uses TRBV19 with TRBJ1-2, with D possibly being TRBD1 (5 bases). The germline V and J ends were trimmed by 4 bases and 9 bases, with 12 bases remaining between them. Germline CDR1 LNHDA, CDR2 SQIVND (reference sequence). There are 12 residues in the CDR3. CDR3 nucleotide sequence: TGTGCCAGTAGTACTGGACATGTGAGCTACACCTTC. It yields the protein CASSTGHVSYTF.

The chain couples TRBV20-1 to TRBJ2-1; 7 nucleotides line up with TRBD2. J was trimmed by 3 bases and V by 3 bases; bases with no gene match: 5. The CDR3 spans 14 residues. The V gene's germline CDR1 is DFQATT and CDR2 SNEGSKA (reference sequence). CDR3 nucleotides: TGCAGTGCTAGTAGAGCGGGGAACTACAATGAGCAGTTCTTC. This gives the protein CSASRAGNYNEQFF.

This clonotype showed up many times. The chain carries TRBV20-1 and TRBJ1-2; 7 bases line up with TRBD1. Germline loops: CDR1 DFQATT, CDR2 SNEGSKA (reference sequence). Trimming cost V 0 bases and J 0 bases; bases outside gene matches: 4. The length of the CDR3 is 15 residues. CDR3 sequence (DNA): TGCAGTGCTAGAGATCGACAGGGAGCTAACTATGGCTACACCTTC. Translation: CSARDRQGANYGYTF.

The chain combines TRBV4-3 with TRBJ1-1; D ambiguous. V was cut by 0 bases and J by 0 bases, with 2 bases left in between. CDR3 length: 13 amino acids. Germline V gene sequence: CDR1 LGHNA, CDR2 YSLEER. The CDR3 DNA reads TGCGCCAGCAGCCAAGATATGAACACTGAAGCTTTCTTT. Translating gives CASSQDMNTEAFF.

This clonotype was detected many times. The chain links TRBV5-1 to TRBJ2-1, with 12 nucleotides matching TRBD1. Germline CDR1 and CDR2: SGHRS and YFSETQ. The CDR3 has 19 residues. With 2 bases clipped from V and 4 bases from J, the junction kept 13 bases outside the gene matches. CDR3 DNA: TGCGCCAGCAGCTTACCGGGACAGGGGGCAAGGGCGGTATACAATGAGCAGTTCTTC. It codes for CASSLPGQGARAVYNEQFF.

This clonotype was counted ten times or more. The J gene is TRBJ2-3, the V gene TRBV25-1, with 13 bases lining up with TRBD2. The CDR3 totals 19 residues. The germline gives CDR1 MGHDK, CDR2 SYGVNS. V lost 7 bases, J lost 1 base, and 14 bases stayed unmatched. The chain's CDR3 is CASIFPPGLAGPGTDTQYF. In nucleotides, the CDR3 is TGTGCCAGCATTTTCCCCCCGGGACTAGCGGGGCCCGGCACAGATACGCAGTATTTT.

V is TRBV16 and J is TRBJ2-5; 9 bases line up with TRBD2. The V gene's germline CDR1 is KGHSY and CDR2 FQNENV. V lost 1 base, J lost 4 bases, and 4 bases stayed unmatched. The CDR3 totals 15 residues. CDR3 sequence reads: CASSQLGLAGETQYF. The CDR3 DNA reads TGTGCCAGCAGCCAATTGGGACTAGCAGGAGAGACCCAGTACTTC.

The chain recombines TRBV7-2 with TRBJ2-7; no clear D gene. The V and J ends lost 5 bases and 3 bases respectively, with 17 bases between them. There are 15 residues in the CDR3. Germline CDR1 SGHTA, CDR2 FQGNSA. CDR3 amino acids: CASSPDNGRRYEQYF. In DNA form, the CDR3 reads TGTGCCAGCAGCCCCGACAATGGCCGACGCTACGAGCAGTACTTC.

This clonotype appeared a few times. This chain joins TRBV5-1 and TRBJ2-3, with D possibly being TRBD2 (6 bases). Deletions cut 3 bases from V and 3 bases from J, with 11 bases between. CDR1 is SGHRS and CDR2 is YFSETQ in the germline V gene. The CDR3 is 14 amino acids. This chain's CDR3 is CASSYTGRTDTQYF. In DNA form, the CDR3 reads TGCGCCAGCAGCTATACTGGGAGGACAGATACGCAGTATTTT.